Following are 17 T cell receptor beta chains from one sample sequenced in a study of T cell responses to AZD1222 COVID-19 vaccine. TCRdb keeps only in-frame clones here, not all; method: immunoSEQ multiplex PCR. The sample holds 30,000 to 35,000 clones, 80% to 95% seen once. The sequencing used peripheral blood, collected on day 0 of AZD1222 vaccination. These receptors were taken from an adult in good health.

This clone was observed a single time. This chain connects TRBV24-1 to TRBJ2-2, with unresolved D. Per germline, CDR1 KGHDR and CDR2 SFDVKD. V gave up 7 bases and J gave up 2 bases, with 10 bases separating them. The CDR3 totals 14 residues. CDR3 region: CATSGYPNTGELFF. The CDR3 nucleotides read TGTGCCACCAGCGGTTACCCTAACACCGGGGAGCTGTTTTTT.

A single count supports this clone. The rearrangement uses TRBV6-5 and TRBJ1-1; perhaps TRBD1 as D (5 bases). V was clipped by 4 bases and J by 2 bases, with 11 bases between them. Germline CDR1 MNHEY, CDR2 SVGAGI. The CDR3 consists of 14 residues. CDR3 in amino acids: CASSFQTDNTEAFF. DNA for the CDR3: TGTGCCAGCAGTTTCCAGACAGATAACACTGAAGCTTTCTTT.

V usage is TRBV6-5 and J usage is TRBJ2-1, with D possibly being TRBD2 (5 bases). CDR1 and CDR2 from the germline V gene are MNHEY and SVGAGI. The CDR3 consists of 13 residues. Trimming cost V 0 bases and J 12 bases, with 12 bases left between them. CDR3 bases: TGTGCCAGCAGTTACTCCCCCCGGGGTGGGCAGTTCTTC. Translation gives CASSYSPRGGQFF.

This CDR3 is CASSQDVGWAGGSHGYTF. CDR3 coding DNA: TGCGCCAGCAGCCAAGATGTCGGGTGGGCAGGGGGCTCTCATGGCTACACCTTC. V gene TRBV4-1 combines with J gene TRBJ1-2, with 8 bases that match TRBD1. This CDR3 is built from 18 residues. The germline V gene encodes CDR1 MGHRA and CDR2 YSYEKL. Losses at the gene ends were 0 bases for V and 6 bases for J; bases not matched to a gene: 15.

The J gene is TRBJ2-2, the V gene TRBV7-2, with TRBD1 matching over 9 bases. Germline values: CDR1 SGHTA, CDR2 FQGNSA. This CDR3 contains 19 residues. With V trimmed by 5 bases and J by 0 bases, 13 bases remained unmatched. The CDR3 DNA sequence: TGTGCCAGCAGCCCCGGCGGAATTAGACAGGGGGCGAACACCGGGGAGCTGTTTTTT. Protein sequence: CASSPGGIRQGANTGELFF.

The V gene is TRBV7-2, the J gene TRBJ1-1, with D uncertain. The CDR3 has 15 amino acids. Germline CDR1 is SGHTA and CDR2 is FQGNSA. Trimming left V 1 base short and J 4 bases short, with 13 bases between. The CDR3 DNA is TGTGCCAGCAGCTTAGAGTCGGACGGAAGCACTGAAGCTTTCTTT. Translated, it gives CASSLESDGSTEAFF.

V is TRBV19 and J is TRBJ2-6; D is uncertain. V was shortened by 9 bases and J by 0 bases, with 15 bases between the two germline ends. Looked up from germline, CDR1 is LNHDA and CDR2 is SQIVND (reference sequence). This CDR3 is built from 16 residues. CDR3 nucleotides: TGTGCCAGCACTCACCCCCCCGACTCTGGGGCCAACGTCCTGACTTTC. It translates to CASTHPPDSGANVLTF.

V gene TRBV12-3 or TRBV12-4 combines with J gene TRBJ1-2, with TRBD1 matching over 9 bases. The CDR3 runs to 13 residues. J lost 4 bases, V lost 5 bases, and 2 bases had no gene match. The CDR3 here is CASSLQGAYGYTF. In DNA form, the CDR3 reads TGTGCCAGCAGTCTACAGGGGGCCTATGGCTACACCTTC.

The chain carries TRBV16 and TRBJ1-1; a possible D gene is TRBD1 (5 bases). Trimming removed 0 bases at V and 1 base at J, with 21 bases between. The CDR3 is made up of 19 amino acids. Germline CDR1 reads KGHSY; CDR2 reads FQNENV. The CDR3 nucleotides read TGTGCCAGCAGCCAATCGATGGGGCGGGCAGTCTCCAAGAACACTGAAGCTTTCTTT. As protein: CASSQSMGRAVSKNTEAFF.

This chain uses TRBV30 with TRBJ1-2; D remains ambiguous. The CDR3 runs to 12 residues. Between the trimmed V and J ends, which lost 4 bases and 7 bases, there was a span of 13 bases. Per germline, CDR1 GTSNPN and CDR2 SVGIG (reference sequence). The DNA of the CDR3 is TGTGCCTGGACCTTGGGGTTGGGTGGCTACACCTTC. Its translation is CAWTLGLGGYTF.

The rearrangement links TRBV10-3 to TRBJ2-2; 10 nucleotides line up with TRBD1. Germline loops: CDR1 ENHRY, CDR2 SYGVKD. The CDR3 runs 15 residues. The V segment lost 6 bases and the J segment 3 bases; nucleotides outside the gene matches: 4. CDR3 nucleotides: TGTGCCATCAGATCCGGGACAGGGGACACCGGGGAGCTGTTTTTT. This gives the protein CAIRSGTGDTGELFF.

This chain uses TRBV7-2 with TRBJ1-5; perhaps TRBD1 as D (6 bases). The CDR3 totals 15 residues. Trimming took off 2 bases at V and 5 bases at J, with 13 bases between the two ends. From germline, CDR1 is SGHTA and CDR2 FQGNSA. CDR3 in amino acids: CASSLRQGRDQPQHF. The CDR3 region has the DNA TGTGCCAGCAGCTTAAGGCAGGGGCGGGATCAGCCCCAGCATTTT.

V gene TRBV12-3 or TRBV12-4 combines with J gene TRBJ1-4, with D possibly matching TRBD1 (5 bases). The CDR3 runs to 13 residues. Trimming took off 10 bases at V and 8 bases at J, with 17 bases between the two ends. The CDR3 DNA reads TGTGCCATTAGGGCGGCAGGGAGGGAAAAACTGTTTTTT. Amino acid sequence: CAIRAAGREKLFF.

The chain has TRBV29-1 and TRBJ1-1; no clear D. CDR1 is SQVTM and CDR2 is ANQGSEA in the germline V gene. The germline V and J ends were trimmed by 1 base and 0 bases, with 6 bases remaining between them. This CDR3 is 13 amino acids long. The DNA of the CDR3 is TGCAGCGTTGAAGTTAATCTGAACACTGAAGCTTTCTTT. This translates into CSVEVNLNTEAFF.

V is TRBV2 and J is TRBJ2-1; D remains unclear. Trimming shortened V by 5 bases and J by 4 bases, and 9 bases separated the two germline ends. CDR3 size: 13 residues. In germline, CDR1 is SNHLY, CDR2 FYNNEI. CDR3 in DNA: TGTGCCAGCAGTCTGGCCAAGTACAATGAGCAGTTCTTC. Translated, it gives CASSLAKYNEQFF.

The chain is built from TRBV9 and TRBJ2-5, with no clear D. Trimming took 5 bases from V and 4 from J, leaving 15 bases between them. The CDR3 consists of 14 residues. The germline V gene has CDR1 SGDLS and CDR2 YYNGEE. The CDR3 reads CASSRSGWLETQYF. The CDR3 DNA is TGTGCCAGCAGTCGTTCCGGGTGGTTAGAGACCCAGTACTTC.

The genes are TRBV14 and TRBJ1-1, with D possibly TRBD1 on 6 matching bases. V lost 1 base and J 3 bases, leaving 9 bases between the germline ends. The CDR3 consists of 14 residues. CDR1 is SGHDN, CDR2 FVKESK, per germline. The DNA for the CDR3 is TGTGCCAGCAGCCAAGGTGACAGGTACACTGAAGCTTTCTTT. Translating it yields CASSQGDRYTEAFF.